This entry lists 16 T cell receptor beta chains sequenced from one sample in a study of post-analysis software for immune sequencing data. General observations from the study: With TRBV5-6, TRBV5-1 and TRBV20-1 included, about five TRBV segments were more frequent in patients than in controls.

Antigens of these TCRs are unknown. cDNA libraries of TCR beta carried unique molecular identifiers. TCRdb redid the calling of the PCR reads with MiXCR, one entry per CDR3 protein. The table includes about 620,000 distinct CDR3 sequences, 44% detected once. Sequenced: blood. The receptors come from a girl aged 5-17 years with multiple sclerosis.

The V gene is TRBV20-1, the J gene TRBJ2-1; 12 nucleotides agree with TRBD2. The CDR3 loop spans 18 amino acids. V dropped 5 bases and J dropped 1; count of bases not matched to a gene: 12. CDR1 and CDR2 from the germline V gene are DFQATT and SNEGSKA (reference sequence). The CDR3 sequence is CSAHGPGLAGISYNEQFF. CDR3 nucleotides: TGCAGTGCTCATGGACCCGGACTAGCGGGGATTTCCTACAATGAGCAGTTCTTC.

This clonotype was found a few times. The chain couples TRBV12-3 or TRBV12-4 to TRBJ2-1; 13 nucleotides agree with TRBD2. The CDR3 runs 18 residues. The J segment lost 8 bases and the V segment lost 5 bases, leaving 15 bases of the junction unmatched. The CDR3 nucleotides are TGTGCCAGCAGTCCGGGACTAGCGGGACTTGCCCCGAGTCATGAGCAGTTCTTC. Translating it yields CASSPGLAGLAPSHEQFF.

The V gene is TRBV21-1, the J gene TRBJ2-7; the table gives TRBD1 as D, unverified against the DNA. TRBV21-1 is deemed a pseudogene. This CDR3 region has 16 residues. CDR3 bases: TGTGCCAGCAGCAAAGAGGGTCGGCAGGGGGCCTACGAGCAGTACTTC. Protein product: CASSKEGRQGAYEQYF.

This chain links TRBV4-1 with TRBJ1-5; 9 nucleotides align to TRBD1. V gave up 1 base and J gave up 7 bases; unmatched junction bases: 8. Germline V lookup: CDR1 MGHRA, CDR2 YSYEKL. The CDR3 contains 16 residues. In DNA form, the CDR3 reads TGCGCCAGCAGCCAAGCAACCCGGGACAGGGTGCAGCCCCAGCATTTT. It is translated as CASSQATRDRVQPQHF.

There are many counts of this clonotype. This chain uses TRBV29-1 with TRBJ2-1; TRBD2 matches at 11 bases. V lost 6 bases to trimming and J lost 1 base; unmatched junction nucleotides: 17. The length of the CDR3 is 19 residues. Per germline, CDR1 SQVTM and CDR2 ANQGSEA. The CDR3 is CSVTEPTSGTQSSYNEQFF. The DNA of the CDR3 is TGCAGCGTAACCGAACCGACTAGCGGGACACAGAGTTCCTACAATGAGCAGTTCTTC.

This clonotype was observed a few times. The J gene is TRBJ1-2, the V gene TRBV10-2, with a tentative D call TRBD1 (6 bases). Per germline, CDR1 WSHSY and CDR2 SAAADI. This CDR3 has 12 amino acids. The V gene lost 2 bases and the J gene lost 6 bases, with 7 bases spanning the gap. CDR3 in amino acids: CASSEHRDGYTF. Here the CDR3 DNA reads TGCGCCAGCAGTGAGCACAGGGATGGCTACACCTTC.

This chain uses TRBV20-1 with TRBJ2-3, with 8 bases that match TRBD2. The CDR3 contains 15 residues. With V trimmed by 5 bases and J by 4 bases, 11 bases remained unmatched. Germline CDR1 DFQATT, CDR2 SNEGSKA (reference sequence). The CDR3 region has the DNA TGCAGTGCTCGCCTCTCCCGGGAGGGACCAGATACGCAGTATTTT. Amino acid sequence: CSARLSREGPDTQYF.

The chain couples TRBV6-1 to TRBJ1-5; D might be TRBD1 (5 bases). This CDR3 comprises 13 residues. V lost 9 bases and J 5 bases, leaving 14 bases between the germline ends. Germline CDR1 MNHNS, CDR2 SASEGT. CDR3 region: CASKIDSYQPQHF. DNA of the CDR3: TGTGCCAGTAAGATCGACAGCTATCAGCCCCAGCATTTT.

The chain uses TRBV15 and TRBJ2-3, with 12 bases matching TRBD2. Germline-derived CDR1 and CDR2 are LNHNV and YYDKDF (reference sequence). Unmatched junction bases numbered 1, after V lost 1 base and J lost 2 bases. The CDR3 extends over 16 amino acids. CDR3 bases: TGTGCCACCAGCAGAGGACTAGCGGGGGCCACAGATACGCAGTATTTT. Residues: CATSRGLAGATDTQYF.

This clonotype was seen only a few times. In nucleotides, the CDR3 is TGCAGCGTTGCAGGTGGGAGCAATCAGCCCCAGCATTTT. Translated: CSVAGGSNQPQHF. The gene calls are TRBV29-1 and TRBJ1-5; D remains ambiguous. The V end lost 4 bases, the J end lost 1 base, and 8 bases lay between the germline ends. The germline CDR1 and CDR2 sequences are SQVTM and ANQGSEA. The CDR3 length is 13 residues.

This clonotype was detected a few times. This chain links TRBV29-1 with TRBJ1-2; D gene unclear. The germline V gene encodes CDR1 SQVTM and CDR2 ANQGSEA. The V gene lost 4 bases and the J gene lost 1 base, with 7 bases spanning the gap. The CDR3 has 12 amino acids. The CDR3 nucleotides read TGCAGCGTTGGGGAGGGTAACTATGGCTACACCTTC. This translates into CSVGEGNYGYTF. The variable domain in full, with the rest retrieved from reference TRBV29-1 and TRBJ1-2, is SAVISQKPSRDICQRGTSLTIQCQVDSQVTMMFWYRQQPGQSLTLIATANQGSEATYESGFVIDKFPISRPNLTFSTLTVSNMSPEDSSIYLCSVGEGNYGYTFGSGTRLTVV.

This clonotype turned up a few times. V gene TRBV29-1 combines with J gene TRBJ2-1; D remains unclear. With 4 bases removed from V and 4 bases from J, the gap between germline ends came to 11 bases. CDR1 SQVTM and CDR2 ANQGSEA come from the germline V gene. This CDR3 has 13 residues. The CDR3 nucleotides read TGCAGCGTTGTTCCCTTGACATACAATGAGCAGTTCTTC. Amino acids: CSVVPLTYNEQFF.

In this sample, this clonotype turned up a few times. V and J are TRBV12-3 or TRBV12-4 and TRBJ1-6; no definite D call. Trimming removed 0 bases at V and 6 bases at J, with 9 bases between. This CDR3 is 15 amino acids long. The CDR3 reads CASSLAGISNSPLHF. DNA for the CDR3: TGTGCCAGCAGTTTAGCGGGGATTTCTAATTCACCCCTCCACTTT.

V usage is TRBV7-9 and J usage is TRBJ1-2; no clear D. Germline V gene sequence: CDR1 SEHNR, CDR2 FQNEAQ (reference sequence). The V end was cut by 5 bases, the J end by 10 bases, with 14 bases between. CDR3 length: 12 residues. CDR3 DNA: TGTGCCAGCAGCCCAATTGGGGAGTCCTACACCTTC. Residues: CASSPIGESYTF.

The V and J genes are TRBV7-9 and TRBJ2-1; D ambiguous. V dropped 5 bases and J dropped 7 bases, with 15 bases sitting between them. CDR3 length: 14 amino acids. CDR1 and CDR2 from the germline V gene are SEHNR and FQNEAQ (reference sequence). CDR3 DNA: TGTGCCAGCAGCGGCACCCTTGGATGGAATGAGCAGTTCTTC. Encoded protein: CASSGTLGWNEQFF.

The CDR3 loop is CASSKGRATEAFF. The CDR3 DNA reads as TGCGCCAGCAGCAAGGGTAGGGCTACTGAAGCTTTCTTT. The chain joins TRBV5-1 to TRBJ1-1, with D unclear. There are 13 residues in the CDR3. The germline gives CDR1 SGHRS, CDR2 YFSETQ. The ends were cut back, 4 bases at V and 5 bases at J, with 12 bases in the middle.